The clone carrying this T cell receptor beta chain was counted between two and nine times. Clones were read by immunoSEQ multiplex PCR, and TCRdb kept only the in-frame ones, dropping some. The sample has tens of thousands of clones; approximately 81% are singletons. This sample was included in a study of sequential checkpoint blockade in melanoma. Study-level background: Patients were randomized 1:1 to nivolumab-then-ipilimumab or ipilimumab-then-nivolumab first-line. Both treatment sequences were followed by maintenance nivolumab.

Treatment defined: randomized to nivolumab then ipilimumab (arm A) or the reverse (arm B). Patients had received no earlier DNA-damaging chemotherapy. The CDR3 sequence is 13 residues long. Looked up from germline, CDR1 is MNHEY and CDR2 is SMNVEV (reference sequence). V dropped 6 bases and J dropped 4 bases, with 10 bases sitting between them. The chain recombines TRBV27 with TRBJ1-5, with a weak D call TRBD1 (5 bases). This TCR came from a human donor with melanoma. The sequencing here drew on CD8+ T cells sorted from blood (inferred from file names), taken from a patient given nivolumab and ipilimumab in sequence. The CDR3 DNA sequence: TGTGCCAGCAGGTTGGGACTTAATCAGCCCCAGCATTTT. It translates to CASRLGLNQPQHF.